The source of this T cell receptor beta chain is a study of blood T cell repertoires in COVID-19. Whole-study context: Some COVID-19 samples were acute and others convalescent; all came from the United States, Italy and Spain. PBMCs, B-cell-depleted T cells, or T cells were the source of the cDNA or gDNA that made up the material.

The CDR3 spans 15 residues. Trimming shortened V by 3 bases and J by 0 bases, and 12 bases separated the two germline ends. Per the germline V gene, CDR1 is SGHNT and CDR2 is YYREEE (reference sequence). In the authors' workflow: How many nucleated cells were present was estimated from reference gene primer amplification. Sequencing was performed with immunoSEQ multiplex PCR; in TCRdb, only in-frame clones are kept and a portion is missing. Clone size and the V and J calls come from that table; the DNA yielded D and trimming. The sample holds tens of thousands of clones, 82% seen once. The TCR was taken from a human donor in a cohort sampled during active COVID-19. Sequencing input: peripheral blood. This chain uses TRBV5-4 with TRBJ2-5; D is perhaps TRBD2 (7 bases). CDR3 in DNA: TGTGCCAGCAGCTCGCGGGGGCGCAACCAAGAGACCCAGTACTTC. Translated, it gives CASSSRGRNQETQYF.